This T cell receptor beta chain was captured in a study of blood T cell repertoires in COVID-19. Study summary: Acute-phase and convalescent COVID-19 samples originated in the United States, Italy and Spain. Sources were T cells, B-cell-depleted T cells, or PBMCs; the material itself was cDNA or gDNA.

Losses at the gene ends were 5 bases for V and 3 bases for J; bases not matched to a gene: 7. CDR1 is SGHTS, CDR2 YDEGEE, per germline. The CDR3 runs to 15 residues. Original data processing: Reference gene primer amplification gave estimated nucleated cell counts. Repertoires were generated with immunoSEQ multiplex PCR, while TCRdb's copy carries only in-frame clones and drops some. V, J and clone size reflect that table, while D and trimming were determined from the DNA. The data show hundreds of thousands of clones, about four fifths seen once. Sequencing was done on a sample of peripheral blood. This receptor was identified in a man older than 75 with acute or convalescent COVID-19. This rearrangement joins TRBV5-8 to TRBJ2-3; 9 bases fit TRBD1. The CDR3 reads CASSPAGQGTDTQYF. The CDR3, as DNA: TGTGCCAGCAGTCCCGCGGGACAGGGTACAGATACGCAGTATTTT.